This T cell receptor beta chain was obtained from a study of T cells in Graves' hyperthyroidism and ophthalmopathy. RNA transcripts were the template for amplifying TCR beta CDR3 regions. First-round RT-PCR targeting the TCR CDR3 was performed with the HTBI primer set. TCRdb fed the multiplex PCR reads into MiXCR, producing one record per CDR3 protein. The table includes 600,000 to 650,000 distinct CDR3 sequences, roughly 15% detected once. As regards this clonotype: Its antigen is unknown.

The CDR3 loop spans 14 amino acids. Germline CDR1 reads SGHRS; CDR2 reads YFSETQ. The V end was cut by 7 bases, the J end by 1 base, with 14 bases between. General study points: Researchers report that a 13 V-J model separated ophthalmopathy from stable hyperthyroidism. Model-based prediction identified ophthalmopathy a median 6.5 months prior to its onset.

The V gene is TRBV5-1, the J gene TRBJ1-1; the D is unclear. The source material was blood. The receptor was derived from a woman in her 30s with Graves' hyperthyroidism. The CDR3 sequence: CASGPGHSNTEAFF. DNA of the CDR3: TGCGCCAGCGGCCCGGGTCATTCGAACACTGAAGCTTTCTTT. Full variable domain (remainder filled in from reference TRBV5-1 and TRBJ1-1): KAGVTQTPRYLIKTRGQQVTLSCSPISGHRSVSWYQQTPGQGLQFLFEYFSETQRNKGNFPGRFSGRQFSNSRSEMNVSTLELGDSALYLCASGPGHSNTEAFFGQGTRLTVV.